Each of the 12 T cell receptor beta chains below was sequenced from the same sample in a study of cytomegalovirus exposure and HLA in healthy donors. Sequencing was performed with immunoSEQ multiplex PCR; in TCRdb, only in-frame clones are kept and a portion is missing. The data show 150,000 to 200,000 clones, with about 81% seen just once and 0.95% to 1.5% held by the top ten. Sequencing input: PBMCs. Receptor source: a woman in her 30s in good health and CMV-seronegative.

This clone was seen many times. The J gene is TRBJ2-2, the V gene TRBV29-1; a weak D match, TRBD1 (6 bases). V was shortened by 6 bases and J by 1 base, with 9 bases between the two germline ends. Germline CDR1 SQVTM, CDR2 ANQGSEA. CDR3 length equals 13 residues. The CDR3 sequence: CSVEQGNTGELFF. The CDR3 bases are TGCAGCGTAGAACAGGGGAACACCGGGGAGCTGTTTTTT.

The CDR3 protein is CASSLGAGDEAFF. The CDR3 DNA reads as TGCGCCAGCAGCTTGGGGGCGGGCGACGAGGCTTTCTTT. The chain uses TRBV5-1 and TRBJ1-1; D unclear. The V end was cut by 0 bases, the J end by 11 bases, with 14 bases between. From germline, CDR1 is SGHRS and CDR2 YFSETQ. The CDR3 has 13 amino acids.

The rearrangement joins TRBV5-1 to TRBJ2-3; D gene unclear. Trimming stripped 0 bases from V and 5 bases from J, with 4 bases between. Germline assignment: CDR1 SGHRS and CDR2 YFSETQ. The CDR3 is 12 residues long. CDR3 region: CASSLERDTQYF. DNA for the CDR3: TGCGCCAGCAGCTTGGAGAGAGATACGCAGTATTTT.

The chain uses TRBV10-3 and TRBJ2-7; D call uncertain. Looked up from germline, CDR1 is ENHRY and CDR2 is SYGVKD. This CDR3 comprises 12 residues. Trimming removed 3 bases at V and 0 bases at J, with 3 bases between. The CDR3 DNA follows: TGTGCCATCAGTGACCTCTCCTACGAGCAGTACTTC. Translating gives CAISDLSYEQYF.

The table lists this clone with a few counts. CDR3: CASSAWTTNTGELFF. In DNA, the CDR3 is TGTGCCAGCAGCGCATGGACAACTAACACCGGGGAGCTGTTTTTT. J is TRBJ2-2 and V is TRBV16, with D perhaps TRBD1 (5 bases). V gave up 5 bases and J gave up 2 bases, with 12 bases separating them. Germline V CDR1 and CDR2: KGHSY, FQNENV. CDR3 length equals 15 residues.

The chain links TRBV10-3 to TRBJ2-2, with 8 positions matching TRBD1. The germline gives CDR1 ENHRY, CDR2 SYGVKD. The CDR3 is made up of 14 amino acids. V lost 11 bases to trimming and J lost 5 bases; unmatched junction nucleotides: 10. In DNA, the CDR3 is TGTGCCGTCGGGACAGGCCAACCTACCGGGGAGCTGTTTTTT. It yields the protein CAVGTGQPTGELFF.

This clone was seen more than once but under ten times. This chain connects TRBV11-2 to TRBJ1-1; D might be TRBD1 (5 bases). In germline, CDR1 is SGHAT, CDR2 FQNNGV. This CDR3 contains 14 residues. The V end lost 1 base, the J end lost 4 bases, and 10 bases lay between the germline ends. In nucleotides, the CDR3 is TGTGCCAGCAGCTTAGTCAGGGAAGGCACTGAAGCTTTCTTT. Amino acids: CASSLVREGTEAFF.

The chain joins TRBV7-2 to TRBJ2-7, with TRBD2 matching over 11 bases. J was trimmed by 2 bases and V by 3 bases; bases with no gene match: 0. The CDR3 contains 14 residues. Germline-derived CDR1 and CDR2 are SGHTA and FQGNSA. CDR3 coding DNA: TGTGCCAGCAGCTTTAGCGGGAGGGCCTACGAGCAGTACTTC. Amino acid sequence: CASSFSGRAYEQYF.

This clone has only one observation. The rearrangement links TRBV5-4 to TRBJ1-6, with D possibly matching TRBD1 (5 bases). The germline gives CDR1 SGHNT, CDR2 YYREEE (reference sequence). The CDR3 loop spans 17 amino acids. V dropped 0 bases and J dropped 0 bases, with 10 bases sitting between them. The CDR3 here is CASSLDQGRSYNSPLHF. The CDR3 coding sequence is TGTGCCAGCAGCTTGGACCAGGGTCGCTCCTATAATTCACCCCTCCACTTT.

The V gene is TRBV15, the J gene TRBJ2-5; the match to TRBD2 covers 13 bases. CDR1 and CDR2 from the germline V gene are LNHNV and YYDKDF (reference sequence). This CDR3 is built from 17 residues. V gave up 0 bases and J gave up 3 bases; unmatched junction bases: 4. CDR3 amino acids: CATSRDRTSGSKETQYF. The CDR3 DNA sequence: TGTGCCACCAGCAGAGATAGGACTAGCGGGAGTAAAGAGACCCAGTACTTC.

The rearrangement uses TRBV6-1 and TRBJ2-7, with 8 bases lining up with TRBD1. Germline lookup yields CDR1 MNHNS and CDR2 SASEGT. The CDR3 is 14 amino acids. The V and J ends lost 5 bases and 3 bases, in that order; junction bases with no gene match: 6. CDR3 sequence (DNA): TGTGCCAGCAGTTCGGCAGGGGGCAGCTACGAGCAGTACTTC. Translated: CASSSAGGSYEQYF.

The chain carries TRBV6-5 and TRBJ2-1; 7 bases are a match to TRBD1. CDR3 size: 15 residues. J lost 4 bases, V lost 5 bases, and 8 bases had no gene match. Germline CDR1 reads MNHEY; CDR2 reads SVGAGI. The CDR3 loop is CASSPDRVPYNEQFF. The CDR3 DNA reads TGTGCCAGCAGTCCCGACAGGGTTCCATACAATGAGCAGTTCTTC.